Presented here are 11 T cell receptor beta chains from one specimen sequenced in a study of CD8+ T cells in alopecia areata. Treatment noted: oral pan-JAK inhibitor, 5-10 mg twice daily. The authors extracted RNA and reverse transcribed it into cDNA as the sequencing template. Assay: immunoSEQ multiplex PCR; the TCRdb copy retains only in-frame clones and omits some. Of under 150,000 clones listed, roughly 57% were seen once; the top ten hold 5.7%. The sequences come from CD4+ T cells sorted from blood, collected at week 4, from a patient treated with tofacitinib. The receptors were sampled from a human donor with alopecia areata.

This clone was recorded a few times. CDR3 in DNA: TGTGCCAGCAGTGAACTAGCGGGGGAAGCGCAGTACTTC. Translation gives CASSELAGEAQYF. This chain uses TRBV6-5 with TRBJ2-7, with 11 nucleotides matching TRBD2. J gave up 9 bases and V 5 bases, and 6 bases lay outside the gene matches. CDR3 length equals 13 residues. The V gene's germline CDR1 is MNHEY and CDR2 SVGAGI.

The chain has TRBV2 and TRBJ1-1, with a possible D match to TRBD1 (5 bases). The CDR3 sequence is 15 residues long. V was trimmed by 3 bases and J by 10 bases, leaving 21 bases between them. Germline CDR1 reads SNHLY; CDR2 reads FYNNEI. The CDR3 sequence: CASSERLSGGRRAFF. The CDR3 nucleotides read TGTGCCAGCAGTGAGCGACTTTCGGGGGGAAGGAGAGCTTTCTTT.

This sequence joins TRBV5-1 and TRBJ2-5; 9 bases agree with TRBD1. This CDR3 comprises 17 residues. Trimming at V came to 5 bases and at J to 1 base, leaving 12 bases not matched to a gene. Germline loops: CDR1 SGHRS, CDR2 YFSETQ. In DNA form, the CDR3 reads TGCGCCAGCAGTAGAACACAGGGGGACAGGGCCCAAGAGACCCAGTACTTC. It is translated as CASSRTQGDRAQETQYF.

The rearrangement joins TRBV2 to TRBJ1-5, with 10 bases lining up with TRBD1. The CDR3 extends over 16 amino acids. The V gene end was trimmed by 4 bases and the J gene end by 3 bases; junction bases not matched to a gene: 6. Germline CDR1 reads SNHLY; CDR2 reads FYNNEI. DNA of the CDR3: TGTGCCAGCAGTGCAGGACAGGGGGGGACCAATCAGCCCCAGCATTTT. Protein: CASSAGQGGTNQPQHF. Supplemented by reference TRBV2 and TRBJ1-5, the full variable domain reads EPEVTQTPSHQVTQMGQEVILRCVPISNHLYFYWYRQILGQKVEFLVSFYNNEISEKSEIFDDQFSVERPDGSNFTLKIRSTKLEDSAMYFCASSAGQGGTNQPQHFGDGTRLSIL.

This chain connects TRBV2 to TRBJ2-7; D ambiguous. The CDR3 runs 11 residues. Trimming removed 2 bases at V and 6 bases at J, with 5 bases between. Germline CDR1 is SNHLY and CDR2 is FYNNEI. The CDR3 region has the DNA TGTGCCAGCAGTGAAATAGGCGAGCAGTACTTC. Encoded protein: CASSEIGEQYF.

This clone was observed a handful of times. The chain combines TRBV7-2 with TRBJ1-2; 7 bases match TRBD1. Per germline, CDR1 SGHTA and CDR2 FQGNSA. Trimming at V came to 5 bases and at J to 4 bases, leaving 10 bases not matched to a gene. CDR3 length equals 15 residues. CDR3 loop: CASSGNRGWSYGYTF. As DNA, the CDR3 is TGTGCCAGCAGCGGTAACAGGGGCTGGAGCTATGGCTACACCTTC.

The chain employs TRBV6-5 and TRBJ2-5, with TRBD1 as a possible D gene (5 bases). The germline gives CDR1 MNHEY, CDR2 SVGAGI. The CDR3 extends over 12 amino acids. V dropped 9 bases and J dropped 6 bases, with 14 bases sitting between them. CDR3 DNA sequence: TGTGCCAGTTCCAGGGATCGGAAGACCCAGTACTTC. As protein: CASSRDRKTQYF.

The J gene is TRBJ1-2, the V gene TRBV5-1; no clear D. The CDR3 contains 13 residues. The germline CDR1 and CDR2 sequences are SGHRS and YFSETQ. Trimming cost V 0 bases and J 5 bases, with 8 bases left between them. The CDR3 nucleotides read TGCGCCAGCAGCTTGGACAGAAGATATGGCTACACCTTC. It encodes CASSLDRRYGYTF.

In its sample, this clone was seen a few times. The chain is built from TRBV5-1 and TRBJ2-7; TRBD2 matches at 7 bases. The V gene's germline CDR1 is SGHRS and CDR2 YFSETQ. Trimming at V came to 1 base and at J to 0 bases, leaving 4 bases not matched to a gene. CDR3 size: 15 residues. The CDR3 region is CASSLREGPSYEQYF. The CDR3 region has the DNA TGCGCCAGCAGCTTGAGGGAGGGACCCTCCTACGAGCAGTACTTC.

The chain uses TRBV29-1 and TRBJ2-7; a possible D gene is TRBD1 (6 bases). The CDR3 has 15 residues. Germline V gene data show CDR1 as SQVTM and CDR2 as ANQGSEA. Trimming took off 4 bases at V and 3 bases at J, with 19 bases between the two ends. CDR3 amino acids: CSVARNPGHLYEQYF. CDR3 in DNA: TGCAGCGTTGCTCGGAACCCGGGACATCTCTACGAGCAGTACTTC.

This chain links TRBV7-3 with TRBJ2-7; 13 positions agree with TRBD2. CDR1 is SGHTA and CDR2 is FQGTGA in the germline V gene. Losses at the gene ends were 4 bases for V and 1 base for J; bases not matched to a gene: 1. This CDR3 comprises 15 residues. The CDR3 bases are TGTGCCAGCAGCTCGGGACTAGCGGGGTCCTACGAGCAGTACTTC. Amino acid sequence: CASSSGLAGSYEQYF. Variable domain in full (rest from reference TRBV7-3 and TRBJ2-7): GAGVSQTPSNKVTEKGKYVELRCDPISGHTALYWYRQSLGQGPEFLIYFQGTGAADDSGLPNDRFFAVRPEGSVSTLKIQRTERGDSAVYLCASSSGLAGSYEQYFGPGTRLTVT.